These 7 T cell receptor beta chains came from one sample sequenced in a study of blood T cells in healthy people across ages. PCR was performed a second time for about 7 to 12 cycles using a sample-barcoded 5' primer and a J-beta primer mix. TCRdb analysed the 5' RACE reads with MiXCR anew, one entry per CDR3 protein. Of 920,000 or so distinct CDR3 sequences in the sample, more than 35% were seen once. Sequencing input: blood. These receptors came from a woman aged 60 to 75 in good health.

Only a few counts were recorded for this clonotype. The V call is TRBV4-2, the J call TRBJ2-3; TRBD2 aligns across 9 bases. Germline V gene data show CDR1 as LGHNA and CDR2 as YNFKEQ. The V gene end was trimmed by 1 base and the J gene end by 6 bases; junction bases not matched to a gene: 8. The CDR3 consists of 16 residues. The CDR3 is CASSQGNSGSVDTQYF. DNA of the CDR3: TGTGCCAGCAGCCAAGGGAATAGCGGGAGTGTGGATACGCAGTATTTT.

The table lists this clonotype with many counts. The rearrangement joins TRBV6-2 or TRBV6-3 to TRBJ2-3, with TRBD2 identical over 8 bases. The CDR3 consists of 18 residues. The germline V gene encodes CDR1 MNHEY and CDR2 SVGEGT. V was clipped by 5 bases and J by 5 bases; unmatched bases: 18. This CDR3 reads CASSLTSTPSGWIDTQYF. The CDR3 region has the DNA TGTGCCAGCAGTCTAACGTCAACTCCTAGCGGGTGGATAGATACGCAGTATTTT.

The genes are TRBV6-4 and TRBJ2-3; D gene unclear. CDR3 length equals 14 residues. Germline V gives CDR1 MRHNA, CDR2 SNTAGT. Trimming took 0 bases from V and 6 from J, leaving 10 bases between them. The CDR3 region has the DNA TGTGCCAGCAGTGACTCAAGGTTTACGGATACGCAGTATTTT. It translates to CASSDSRFTDTQYF.

This clonotype has a handful of counts. The chain has TRBV18 and TRBJ2-1; the match to TRBD2 covers 13 bases. Looked up from germline, CDR1 is KGHSH and CDR2 is LQKENI. The CDR3 is 16 residues long. The ends lost 3 bases at V and 6 bases at J; junction bases unmatched: 5. CDR3 residues: CASSPPTSGRSNEQFF. The DNA for the CDR3 is TGTGCCAGCTCACCCCCGACTAGCGGGAGGTCCAATGAGCAGTTCTTC.

The sample holds a few counts of this clonotype. V and J are TRBV6-4 and TRBJ2-5; 11 bases agree with TRBD2. The CDR3 has 15 amino acids. After removal of 5 bases from V and 5 bases from J, the junction contained 7 bases not matched to a gene. Germline V gene data show CDR1 as MRHNA and CDR2 as SNTAGT. The CDR3 nucleotides are TGTGCCAGCAGTCCACTAGCGGGAGAAGGGGAGACCCAGTACTTC. Translating gives CASSPLAGEGETQYF.

This clonotype appeared a few times. The chain employs TRBV6-6 and TRBJ2-3, with 8 nucleotides matching TRBD1. Germline V gene sequence: CDR1 MNHNY, CDR2 SVGAGI (reference sequence). The CDR3 runs to 12 residues. J was trimmed by 11 bases and V by 6 bases; bases with no gene match: 7. The CDR3 reads CASSQDRAVQYF. The CDR3, as DNA: TGTGCCAGCAGCCAGGACAGGGCAGTGCAGTATTTT.

The V gene is TRBV29-1, the J gene TRBJ1-5, with a possible D match to TRBD1 (5 bases). CDR1 and CDR2 from the germline V gene are SQVTM and ANQGSEA. V lost 6 bases and J 7 bases, leaving 16 bases between the germline ends. CDR3 length equals 13 residues. DNA for the CDR3: TGCAGCGTCCTCGACAGAAAGGGGCAGCCCCAGCATTTT. Encoded protein: CSVLDRKGQPQHF.